This TCR beta chain was retrieved from a study of blood T cells in healthy people across ages. This clonotype was counted between two and nine times. Its antigen remains unidentified. Germline values: CDR1 ENHRY, CDR2 SYGVKD. Germline trimming cut 6 bases from V and 3 bases from J; bases unmatched to any gene: 3. The length of the CDR3 is 14 residues. Using a J-beta primer mix together with a sample-barcoded 5' primer, a second PCR was run for roughly 7 to 11 cycles. Unique molecular identifiers of 12 random nucleotides labeled each cDNA. Each sample yielded at least 3 million CDR3-containing paired-end reads. From the 5' RACE reads, TCRdb called clonotypes with MiXCR, one entry per CDR3 protein. The repertoire holds around 690,000 distinct CDR3 sequences, with roughly 58% as singletons. Findings of the study overall: Comparison with aged donors showed that long-lived donors had more naive CD4+ cells and higher diversity.

The clonotype comes from a man in his 60s in good health. The sample taken for sequencing was blood. This chain uses TRBV10-3 with TRBJ2-5, with 11 bases identical to TRBD1. CDR3 coding DNA: TGTGCCATCAGCCCGGGACAGGGGGAAGAGACCCAGTACTTC. This sequence encodes CAISPGQGEETQYF.